Each of the 29 T cell receptor beta chains below was sequenced from the same sample in a study of memory CD4+ T cells and cytomegalovirus serostatus (dated by TCRdb to between 2018 and 2021). Library preparation used the immunoSEQ multiplex PCR assay. TCRdb took over this immuneACCESS table, retaining in-frame rearrangements with V and J assigned. Such tables are incomplete; in checked studies, under half of the missing clones stem from an unresolved V gene, and the remainder is unexplained. In all, the sample holds 56,000 or so clones, and 82% of those were seen once. Roughly 0.4% of the sample goes to the ten largest clones. A FACSAria II was used to sort memory CD4+ T cells, defined as single viable CD3+CD4+CD8-CD45RO+ cells. Sequenced input: memory CD4+ T cells from blood. These receptors came from an adult in good health and CMV-seronegative.

The gene calls are TRBV5-4 and TRBJ2-2, with a possible D match to TRBD1 (5 bases). Germline CDR1 is SGHNT and CDR2 is YYREEE (reference sequence). The ends were cut back, 0 bases at V and 6 bases at J, with 15 bases in the middle. This CDR3 is 16 amino acids long. CDR3 amino acids: CASSLGQARAAGELFF. The CDR3 DNA sequence: TGTGCCAGCAGCTTGGGACAAGCCAGGGCCGCCGGGGAGCTGTTTTTT.

The J gene is TRBJ1-4, the V gene TRBV28; 7 bases match TRBD1. The germline V gene has CDR1 MDHEN and CDR2 SYDVKM. The ends lost 5 bases at V and 7 bases at J; junction bases unmatched: 19. The CDR3 runs to 18 residues. The CDR3 region has the DNA TGTGCCAGCAGTCCCTTCCCAACCGAGGCGAGGGGGCGTGAAAAACTGTTTTTT. Protein sequence: CASSPFPTEARGREKLFF.

There are a few counts of this clone. The chain uses TRBV27 and TRBJ1-2; unclear D gene. Deletions cut 4 bases from V and 5 bases from J, with 20 bases between. Germline CDR1 is MNHEY and CDR2 is SMNVEV (reference sequence). The CDR3 runs to 16 residues. The CDR3 DNA is TGTGCCAGCAGTTCTCGGTTAAATGAAGGGATGTATGGCTACACCTTC. Its translation: CASSSRLNEGMYGYTF.

The V call is TRBV11-2, the J call TRBJ1-2; 7 nucleotides line up with TRBD1. The germline CDR1 and CDR2 sequences are SGHAT and FQNNGV. With 0 bases clipped from V and 12 bases from J, the junction kept 7 bases outside the gene matches. CDR3 length: 13 amino acids. The CDR3 loop reads CASSLDADRDNTF. The DNA of the CDR3 is TGTGCCAGCAGCTTAGACGCCGACAGGGACAACACCTTC.

The chain couples TRBV6-5 to TRBJ2-7; D call uncertain. V was trimmed by 5 bases and J by 0 bases, leaving 8 bases between them. This CDR3 has 13 residues. The germline CDR1 and CDR2 sequences are MNHEY and SVGAGI. The CDR3 protein is CASSRVGSYEQYF. Written as DNA, the CDR3 is TGTGCCAGCAGTCGGGTTGGCTCCTACGAGCAGTACTTC.

The rearrangement uses TRBV7-9 and TRBJ1-3, with D unclear. CDR1 and CDR2 from the germline V gene are SEHNR and FQNEAQ (reference sequence). Trimming left V 2 bases short and J 0 bases short, with 5 bases between. The length of the CDR3 is 14 residues. The CDR3 spells CASSLSTSGNTIYF. In DNA form, the CDR3 reads TGTGCCAGCAGCTTAAGCACCTCTGGAAACACCATATATTTT.

The V call is TRBV19, the J call TRBJ2-3, with D perhaps matching TRBD1 (5 bases). The CDR3 runs to 13 residues. The V end lost 5 bases, the J end lost 5 bases, and 11 bases lay between the germline ends. Germline CDR1 reads LNHDA; CDR2 reads SQIVND (reference sequence). This CDR3 is CASSEGAGDTQYF. CDR3 in DNA: TGTGCCAGTAGTGAAGGGGCCGGAGATACGCAGTATTTT.

The chain links TRBV10-2 to TRBJ2-1; no definite D call. The CDR3 contains 13 residues. Germline loops: CDR1 WSHSY, CDR2 SAAADI. Trimming cost V 8 bases and J 2 bases, with 10 bases left between them. The CDR3 spells CASLPETYNEQFF. For the CDR3, the DNA is TGCGCCAGCCTCCCGGAGACCTACAATGAGCAGTTCTTC.

This clone was observed a few times. The rearrangement links TRBV5-4 to TRBJ2-2, with 14 bases identical to TRBD2. CDR3 length: 15 residues. The germline gives CDR1 SGHNT, CDR2 YYREEE (reference sequence). V lost 4 bases to trimming and J lost 9 bases; unmatched junction nucleotides: 5. The CDR3 is CASSLGTSGGRELFF. DNA of the CDR3: TGTGCCAGCAGCCTTGGGACTAGCGGGGGAAGGGAGCTGTTTTTT.

This clone was recorded a few times. The chain links TRBV5-4 to TRBJ2-7; TRBD1 is a possible D gene (6 bases). Germline-derived CDR1 and CDR2 are SGHNT and YYREEE (reference sequence). V lost 4 bases to trimming and J lost 3 bases, with 14 bases between them. This CDR3 is built from 14 residues. This CDR3 reads CASSTRTVDYEQYF. In DNA, the CDR3 is TGTGCCAGCAGCACCCGGACAGTAGACTACGAGCAGTACTTC. Using reference TRBV5-4 and TRBJ2-7 for the parts outside the CDR3, the full variable domain is ETGVTQSPTHLIKTRGQQVTLRCSSQSGHNTVSWYQQALGQGPQFIFQYYREEENGRGNFPPRFSGLQFPNYSSELNVNALELDDSALYLCASSTRTVDYEQYFGPGTRLTVT.

This clone was seen only once. CDR3 in amino acids: CASRPDRGYGYTF. In nucleotides, the CDR3 is TGTGCCAGCAGACCGGACAGGGGATATGGCTACACCTTC. The chain links TRBV6-5 to TRBJ1-2; 9 bases map to TRBD1. CDR1 is MNHEY and CDR2 is SVGAGI in the germline V gene. J was trimmed by 5 bases and V by 6 bases; bases with no gene match: 4. The CDR3 is 13 amino acids.

Only one count was recorded for this clone. This rearrangement joins TRBV10-1 to TRBJ1-4; possible D gene TRBD1, 5 bases. V gave up 4 bases and J gave up 9 bases, with 15 bases separating them. CDR3 length: 14 residues. Germline V lookup: CDR1 WNHNN, CDR2 SYGVQD (reference sequence). For the CDR3, the DNA is TGCGCCAGCAGTGGGACCGGGGGTTTCAAAAAACTGTTTTTT. Its translation: CASSGTGGFKKLFF.

The V gene is TRBV30, the J gene TRBJ2-5; D unclear. The last part of the DNA fits TRBJ2-7 better; the J call may be wrong. The CDR3 length is 11 residues. Germline V CDR1 and CDR2: GTSNPN, SVGIG (reference sequence). The CDR3 protein is CAWESAYEQYF. The CDR3 coding sequence is TGTGCCTGGGAATCCGCGTACGAGCAGTACTTC.

There are a few counts of this clone. The chain joins TRBV6-6 to TRBJ2-7, with D unresolved. CDR3 length equals 11 residues. Germline CDR1 MNHNY, CDR2 SVGAGI (reference sequence). With 5 bases removed from V and 7 bases from J, the gap between germline ends came to 9 bases. The CDR3 loop reads CASSPWGEQYF. The CDR3 bases are TGTGCCAGCAGTCCCTGGGGAGAGCAGTACTTC.

This clone was seen a handful of times. The rearrangement links TRBV14 to TRBJ1-1, with a weak D call TRBD1 (6 bases). The CDR3 covers 15 residues. With 4 bases removed from V and 0 bases from J, the gap between germline ends came to 12 bases. Germline V gene lookup returns CDR1 SGHDN and CDR2 FVKESK. The CDR3 protein is CASSPSRGVNTEAFF. CDR3 DNA: TGTGCCAGCAGCCCAAGCAGGGGAGTGAACACTGAAGCTTTCTTT.

V gene TRBV7-2 combines with J gene TRBJ1-6; 9 positions agree with TRBD1. V was pared by 3 bases and J by 5 bases, with 8 bases of the junction left unmatched. CDR1 SGHTA and CDR2 FQGNSA come from the germline V gene. This CDR3 region has 17 residues. The CDR3 nucleotides read TGTGCCAGCAGCTTGATTTCCACAGGGGGCCATAATTCACCCCTCCACTTT. Translation gives CASSLISTGGHNSPLHF.

The chain combines TRBV7-2 with TRBJ1-3, with D unclear. V was trimmed by 5 bases and J by 3 bases, leaving 11 bases between them. Germline CDR1 SGHTA, CDR2 FQGNSA. The CDR3 loop spans 14 amino acids. CDR3 sequence reads: CASSPGLLGNTIYF. In DNA, the CDR3 is TGTGCCAGCAGCCCCGGACTGCTTGGAAACACCATATATTTT.

J is TRBJ1-1 and V is TRBV9, with D perhaps matching TRBD1 (5 bases). The CDR3 length is 15 residues. Trimming removed 3 bases from V and 1 base from J, with 13 bases in between. Germline V gene data show CDR1 as SGDLS and CDR2 as YYNGEE. The CDR3 sequence: CASSEQVLSNTEAFF. CDR3 nucleotides: TGTGCCAGCAGCGAACAGGTTCTTTCGAACACTGAAGCTTTCTTT.

V and J are TRBV5-4 and TRBJ1-2, with D possibly TRBD1 on 6 matching bases. Trimming pared 0 bases from V and 5 bases from J, leaving 8 bases between. Germline CDR1 SGHNT, CDR2 YYREEE (reference sequence). CDR3 size: 13 residues. The CDR3 here is CASSLGTAYGYTF. The CDR3 region has the DNA TGTGCCAGCAGCTTGGGGACAGCTTATGGCTACACCTTC.

The chain is built from TRBV27 and TRBJ1-4, with D maybe TRBD1 (6 bases). V lost 7 bases and J lost 7, with 16 bases in between. Germline V gene lookup returns CDR1 MNHEY and CDR2 SMNVEV (reference sequence). This CDR3 is built from 14 residues. The CDR3 loop reads CASKGGGFGEKLFF. DNA for the CDR3: TGTGCCAGCAAGGGGGGGGGTTTTGGTGAAAAACTGTTTTTT.

This clone was observed a few times. The rearrangement uses TRBV19 and TRBJ1-1; tentative D call: TRBD1 (5 bases). The CDR3 extends over 14 amino acids. The V and J ends lost 5 bases and 1 base respectively, with 11 bases between them. The germline CDR1 and CDR2 sequences are LNHDA and SQIVND (reference sequence). CDR3 nucleotide sequence: TGTGCCAGTAGTCCTCCGCAGGGGAACACTGAAGCTTTCTTT. Protein sequence: CASSPPQGNTEAFF.

The chain joins TRBV5-1 to TRBJ2-7; 9 bases align to TRBD2. V shed 1 base and J 4 bases; nucleotides not matched to a gene: 3. This CDR3 comprises 14 residues. Germline V gives CDR1 SGHRS, CDR2 YFSETQ. The chain's CDR3 is CASSLKRGEYEQYF. Written as DNA, the CDR3 is TGCGCCAGCAGCTTGAAGCGGGGGGAGTACGAGCAGTACTTC.

The gene calls are TRBV5-5 and TRBJ1-5, with D perhaps matching TRBD1 (6 bases). The CDR3 covers 14 residues. Trimming stripped 5 bases from V and 5 bases from J, with 14 bases between. Germline CDR1 reads SGHKS; CDR2 reads YYEKEE (reference sequence). The CDR3 DNA reads as TGTGCCAGCAGTCAAGGGGGTTCCTATCAGCCCCAGCATTTT. Its protein product is CASSQGGSYQPQHF. Looking up the rest from reference TRBV5-5 and TRBJ1-5 gives the full variable domain: DAGVTQSPTHLIKTRGQQVTLRCSPISGHKSVSWYQQVLGQGPQFIFQYYEKEERGRGNFPDRFSARQFPNYSSELNVNALLLGDSALYLCASSQGGSYQPQHFGDGTRLSIL.

The V gene is TRBV2, the J gene TRBJ2-5; 7 bases map to TRBD2. V dropped 8 bases and J dropped 0; count of bases not matched to a gene: 6. CDR1 and CDR2 (germline): SNHLY, FYNNEI. The CDR3 spans 14 residues. CDR3: CASGGGSNQETQYF. The CDR3 bases are TGTGCCAGCGGCGGGGGTAGCAACCAAGAGACCCAGTACTTC.

This chain joins TRBV6-6 and TRBJ1-5; 7 nucleotides align to TRBD1. After removal of 2 bases from V and 6 bases from J, the junction contained 10 bases not matched to a gene. The CDR3 totals 16 residues. Germline assignment: CDR1 MNHNY and CDR2 SVGAGI (reference sequence). CDR3 sequence: CASSYDAGGRLQPQHF. CDR3 DNA: TGTGCCAGCAGTTACGACGCAGGGGGACGCCTTCAGCCCCAGCATTTT.

The rearrangement joins TRBV4-3 to TRBJ1-2, with TRBD1 matching over 8 bases. The CDR3 has 14 residues. The J segment lost 7 bases and the V segment lost 3 bases, leaving 7 bases of the junction unmatched. The V gene's germline CDR1 is LGHNA and CDR2 YSLEER. In DNA, the CDR3 is TGCGCCAGCAGCCAGATCAGGGGGCCCATTGGCTACACCTTC. Translation gives CASSQIRGPIGYTF.

The rearrangement links TRBV7-6 to TRBJ1-5; D not certain. The CDR3 is 15 residues long. Deletions cut 1 base from V and 3 bases from J, with 10 bases between. CDR1 and CDR2 (germline): SGHVS, FNYEAQ. Written as DNA, the CDR3 is TGTGCCAGCAGCTTAGGTTCCGGACCCAATCAGCCCCAGCATTTT. It is translated as CASSLGSGPNQPQHF.

The J gene is TRBJ2-3, the V gene TRBV20-1, with TRBD2 identical over 7 bases. Looked up from germline, CDR1 is DFQATT and CDR2 is SNEGSKA (reference sequence). CDR3 size: 11 residues. CDR3: CSPKRDTTQYF. DNA of the CDR3: TGCAGCCCAAAGCGGGATACTACGCAGTATTTT.

The chain couples TRBV30 to TRBJ2-4; 8 bases are a match to TRBD1. Germline V CDR1 and CDR2: GTSNPN, SVGIG (reference sequence). The J segment lost 0 bases and the V segment lost 5 bases, leaving 3 bases of the junction unmatched. This CDR3 is 14 amino acids long. As DNA, the CDR3 is TGTGCCTGGGGACAGGGTTTAGCCAAAAACATTCAGTACTTC. Translating gives CAWGQGLAKNIQYF.